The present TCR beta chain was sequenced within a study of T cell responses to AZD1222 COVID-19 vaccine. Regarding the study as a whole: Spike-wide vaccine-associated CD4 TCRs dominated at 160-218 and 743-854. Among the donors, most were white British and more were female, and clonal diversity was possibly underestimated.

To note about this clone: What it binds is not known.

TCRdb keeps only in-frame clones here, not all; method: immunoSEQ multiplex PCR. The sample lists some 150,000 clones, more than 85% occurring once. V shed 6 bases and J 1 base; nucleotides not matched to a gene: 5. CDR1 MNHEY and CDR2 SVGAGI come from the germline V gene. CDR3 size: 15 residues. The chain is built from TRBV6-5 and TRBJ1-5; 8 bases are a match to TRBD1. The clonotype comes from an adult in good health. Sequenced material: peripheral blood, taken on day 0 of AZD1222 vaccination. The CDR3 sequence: CASRTDRESNQPQHF. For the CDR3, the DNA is TGTGCCAGCAGGACGGACAGGGAGAGCAATCAGCCCCAGCATTTT.